The T cell receptor beta chain described here comes from a study of blood T cells in healthy people across ages. Combining a sample-barcoded 5' primer with a J-beta primer mix, a second PCR ran for roughly 7 to 12 cycles. The template-switch adaptor, which had 12 random nucleotides, put a tag on each cDNA molecule. TCRdb fed the 5' RACE reads into MiXCR, producing one record per CDR3 protein. Of hundreds of thousands of distinct CDR3 sequences listed, 62% are singletons. This clonotype was observed a handful of times. Its specificity is not known. Whole-study results and caveats: Possibly, changes in expanded clonotypes were confounded because donor CMV status was unknown.

Sequenced: blood. The source of this sequence is a man aged 25 to 40 in good health.

The DNA for the CDR3 is TGCGCCAGCAGCTTGGATGGCGGGGGGCCGGGAGATACGCAGTATTTT. Translating it yields CASSLDGGGPGDTQYF. This chain uses TRBV5-1 with TRBJ2-3; 8 nucleotides align to TRBD2. This CDR3 contains 16 residues. Germline CDR1 SGHRS, CDR2 YFSETQ. The V and J ends lost 0 bases and 5 bases, in that order; junction bases with no gene match: 8.